This T cell receptor beta chain originates from a study of T cell clones after liver transplantation (dated 2019 in TCRdb). About the study as a whole: Samples were obtained from ITN030ST, a randomized trial in which withdrawal of immunosuppression was attempted within 2 years of liver transplantation. Donor-reactive T cell clones were identified by TCRbeta sequencing after a pre-transplant mixed lymphocyte reaction and then tracked in post-transplant blood. Third party-reactive TCRbeta sequences were also identified from pre-transplant MLRs to serve as an antigen-independent comparator for donor-reactive sequences. Of the eight recipients, a few were HCV-positive, while the remaining recipients had been transplanted for non-autoimmune, non-viral indications. Subjects received no induction therapy and standard immunosuppression until randomization at 12-24 months post-transplant. Tolerance was defined as complete withdrawal of immunosuppression for at least one year without a rise in liver enzymes beyond twice the upper limit of normal. Blood samples were taken pre-transplant, pre-randomization before withdrawal, and post-randomization after full withdrawal or failed withdrawal. Of the 8 liver transplant recipients making up the studied cohort, 3 were classified as tolerant and 5 as non-tolerant. Broader findings and caveats from the paper: In two subjects, low numbers of available donor cells limited the measurable donor-reactive repertoire. Donor-reactive sequences declined more than third party-reactive ones, suggesting partial antigen-specific deletion unrelated to withdrawal success. Once repertoire turnover was taken into account, donor-reactive detection showed a significant reduction for CD4 in 7 of 8 subjects and for CD8 in 8 of 8. Because of small, heterogeneous patient numbers and non-standardized post-transplant time points, the conclusions were only preliminary. In 5 of 8 subjects, regardless of tolerance or HCV status, circulating donor-reactive CD4 TCRbeta sequences dropped significantly post-transplant. Without allograft tissue specimens, donor-reactive T cells may have migrated into the graft rather than being deleted.

Unstimulated PBMCs, after thawing, were stained for CD3, CD4 and CD8 and then FACS-sorted into CD3+CD4+ and CD3+CD8+ populations. Each of the 8 studied subjects was randomized to immunosuppression withdrawal. The Qiagen DNeasy Blood and Tissue Kit was used for genomic DNA isolation. Using immunoSEQ, frozen genomic DNA was subjected to high-throughput TCRbeta CDR3 sequencing, a process that included PCR amplification, mapping, bias correction and internal controls. As for the original processing: Productive rearrangements were retained, and unique TCRbeta sequences were defined by the CDR3 nucleotide sequence together with the V and J gene. For classification of a sequence as donor-reactive, at least 5-fold expansion in CFSE-low cells relative to unstimulated pre-transplant cells and a frequency of at least 0.01% were required. Minimum frequency thresholds were set for each subject based on the unstimulated sample with the lowest template count, ensuring at least 90% detection power. Jensen-Shannon divergence between the top 1000 TCRbeta sequences post- versus pre-transplant served as the measure of repertoire turnover. Changes in detection of donor-reactive sequences were tested with two-sided Fisher's exact tests. Not all clones reach the TCRdb copy of this immuneACCESS table, which keeps in-frame sequences only. Checked studies attribute under half of the gap to unresolved V genes and leave the rest unexplained. Clone size and V and J calls were adopted from that table, with D and trimming inferred from the DNA. For this sample there are about 15,000 clones; roughly 85% appear just once. Clones ranked in the top ten supply roughly 27% of the sample.

The germline V gene sets CDR1 to SGHRS and CDR2 to YFSETQ. The V end loses 4 bases and the J end loses 7 bases, and a stretch of 8 bases separates them. The CDR3 holds 12 amino acids from the cysteine to the phenylalanine. Only the CDR3 region is kept as DNA, spanning 36 bases read in frame from base 1. In the case of this clone: It lacks a known antigen. No base qualities exist here, and no much larger clone lies one base off it.

The source was CD8+ T cells from blood, collected approximately 43 months after liver transplant. Recombination linked TRBV5-1 to TRBJ2-2, with the D gene uncertain. This TCR derives from a human patient who received a liver transplant. In patients who had a transplant, some T cells may come from the graft donor. The DNA is as follows: TGCGCCAGCAGCGGGGATTTCGGGGAGCTGTTTTTT. Its protein is CASSGDFGELFF.